This T cell receptor (beta chain) is from a study of identical twins. This clonotype was seen just once. The germline V gene has CDR1 SGHDT and CDR2 YYEEEE. V shed 3 bases and J 3 bases; nucleotides not matched to a gene: 2. The CDR3 extends over 15 amino acids. TCRdb independently ran MiXCR on the 5' RACE reads; one entry per CDR3 protein. The repertoire includes 210,000 or so distinct CDR3 sequences, roughly 15% of them detected once, and 35% to 50% sits in the top ten. These records were also assigned to another study, of T cells expressing NK-cell markers.

V and J are TRBV5-6 and TRBJ2-7; 14 bases agree with TRBD2. Source material: CD8+ T cells sorted from blood. The receptor was derived from a woman between 18 and 29 years old in good health. CDR3 DNA: TGTGCCAGCAGCTCGACTAGCGGGAGGGTCTACGAGCAGTACTTC. This gives the protein CASSSTSGRVYEQYF.